This TCR beta chain was captured by sequencing in a study of PD-L1 blockade in urothelial cancer. About the research overall: Patients commenced intravenous atezolizumab, 1,200 mg every 3 weeks, in the mid-2010s. About 90% of the roughly 29 patients were men with bladder-origin urothelial cancer.

Findings of the study overall: Expansion of tumor-associated blood clones at 3 weeks was greater in durable-benefit patients.

The CDR3 has 14 amino acids. The V gene's germline CDR1 is SGHNT and CDR2 YENEEA. V gave up 5 bases and J gave up 4 bases, with 9 bases separating them. As for this clone: Its cognate antigen is unknown.

Sequencing was performed with immunoSEQ multiplex PCR; in TCRdb, only in-frame clones are kept and a portion is missing. Among just over 50,000 clones listed, roughly 80% were seen once. V is TRBV11-3 and J is TRBJ2-6; a possible D gene is TRBD2 (5 bases). The input for sequencing was PBMCs, taken around atezolizumab (anti-PD-L1) treatment. The sequence was obtained from a man aged 70-80 years with urothelial cancer. CDR3 nucleotides: TGTGCCAGCAGCAAGGGCGGGGGGGCCAACGTCCTGACTTTC. It encodes CASSKGGGANVLTF. Full variable domain (rest looked up from reference TRBV11-3 and TRBJ2-6): EAGVVQSPRYKIIEKKQPVAFWCNPISGHNTLYWYLQNLGQGPELLIRYENEEAVDDSQLPKDRFSAERLKGVDSTLKIQPAELGDSAVYLCASSKGGGANVLTFGAGSRLTVL.